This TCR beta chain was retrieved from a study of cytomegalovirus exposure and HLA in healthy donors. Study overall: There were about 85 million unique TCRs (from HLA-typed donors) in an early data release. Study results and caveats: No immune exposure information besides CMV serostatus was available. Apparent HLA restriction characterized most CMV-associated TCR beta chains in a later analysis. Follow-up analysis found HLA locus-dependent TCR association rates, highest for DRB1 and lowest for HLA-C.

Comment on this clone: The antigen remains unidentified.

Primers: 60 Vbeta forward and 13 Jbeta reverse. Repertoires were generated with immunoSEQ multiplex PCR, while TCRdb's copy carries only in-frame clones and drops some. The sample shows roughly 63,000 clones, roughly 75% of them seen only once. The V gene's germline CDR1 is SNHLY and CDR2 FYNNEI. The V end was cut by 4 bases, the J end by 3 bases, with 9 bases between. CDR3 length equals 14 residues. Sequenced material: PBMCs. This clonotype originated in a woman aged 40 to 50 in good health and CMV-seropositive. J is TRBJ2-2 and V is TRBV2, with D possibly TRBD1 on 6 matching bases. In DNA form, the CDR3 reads TGTGCCAGCAGTGCACAGGGATACACCGGGGAGCTGTTTTTT. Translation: CASSAQGYTGELFF.